Presented here are 24 T cell receptor gamma chains from one specimen sequenced in a study of γδ T cells in repeated Plasmodium falciparum infection. TCRdb reanalysed the multiplex PCR reads via CATT. The table records around 27,000 gamma-chain clones, 1.4% to 1.5% of them present only once. Gammadelta T cells were flow-sorted from PBMC into Vgamma9/Vdelta2+ and Vdelta2-negative populations for bulk analysis. Sample: gamma-delta T cells from blood. The receptors come from a pool of human donors (malaria-infected and uninfected, not separated).

This clone occurred a few times. TCRdb's protein for this DNA is that of a much larger clone and differs from the translation at residue 9, likely a read error; the protein shown is the DNA translation. V and J are TRGV9 and TRGJ1 or TRGJ2. In the absence of a J gene in TCRdb, the DNA was matched to germline to assign it here. The trim removed 0 bases at V and 11 bases at J, leaving 7 bases unmatched. Germline CDR1 reads GITISATS; CDR2 reads ISYDGTV (reference sequence). The CDR3 sequence is 12 residues long. CDR3 DNA sequence: TGTGCCTTGTGGGAGGTGGAGCTTGAGAAACTCTTT. Translated, it gives CALWEVELEKLF.

Concerning this clone itself: The protein given by TCRdb reflects a much larger clone and differs at residue 6 from this DNA's translation, likely from a read error; the protein shown is the DNA's translation. V usage is TRGV9 and J usage is TRGJP. The J gene, left out of TCRdb, was set here by checking the DNA against germline. This CDR3 has 17 residues. Looked up from germline, CDR1 is GITISATS and CDR2 is ISYDGTV (reference sequence). V gave up 2 bases and J gave up 8 bases; unmatched junction bases: 9. CDR3 nucleotides: TGTGCCTTGTGGGAGGGCCTATTCCAGTTGGGCAAAAAAATCAAGGTATTT. This codes for CALWEGLFQLGKKIKVF.

In its sample, this clone was seen a few times. The mismatch at residue 7 between this DNA's translation and the TCRdb protein of a much larger clone likely reflects a read error; the protein shown is translated from the DNA. This sample includes further DNA sequences coding for the same CDR3. The chain combines TRGV9 with TRGJP. TCRdb is silent on the J gene; assignment here came from matching the DNA to germline. With 1 base clipped from V and 7 bases from J, the junction kept 7 bases outside the gene matches. This CDR3 contains 17 residues. Germline CDR1 is GITISATS and CDR2 is ISYDGTV (reference sequence). CDR3 nucleotides: TGTGCCTTGTGGGAGGTTAGAGGGGAGTTGGGCAAAAAAATCAAGGTATTT. It encodes CALWEVRGELGKKIKVF.

As concerns this clone: The protein given by TCRdb reflects a much larger clone and differs at residue 8 from this DNA's translation, likely from a read error; the protein shown is the DNA's translation. This chain links TRGV9 with TRGJ1 or TRGJ2. TCRdb gives no J gene; it was assigned here by matching the DNA to germline. The CDR3 is made up of 13 amino acids. V lost 3 bases, J lost 6 bases, and 8 bases stayed unmatched. CDR1 is GITISATS, CDR2 ISYDGTV, per germline (reference sequence). CDR3: CALWEPPSYKKLF. Here the CDR3 DNA reads TGTGCCTTGTGGGAGCCGCCTAGTTATAAGAAACTCTTT.

There are many counts of this clone. A much bigger clone sits one base away, suggesting this may be a read error. Different DNA sequences within this sample yield the same CDR3. CDR3 sequence reads: CATWDGRGSDWIKTF. The CDR3 nucleotides read TGTGCCACCTGGGACGGGCGGGGTAGTGATTGGATCAAGACGTTT. The chain couples TRGV2 to TRGJP2. CDR3 length: 15 amino acids. Germline V gene sequence: CDR1 EGSNGY, CDR2 YDSYNSKV. Trimming at V came to 0 bases and at J to 3 bases, leaving 4 bases not matched to a gene.

This clone was recorded many times. The J gene is TRGJ1 or TRGJ2, the V gene TRGV4. Losses at the gene ends were 0 bases for V and 10 bases for J; bases not matched to a gene: 12. The CDR3 is 14 amino acids. The germline gives CDR1 EGSTGY, CDR2 YDSYTSSV. The CDR3 DNA follows: TGTGCCACCTGGGATGGGCCGAAAAATATAAAGAAACTCTTT. Its translation: CATWDGPKNIKKLF.

In this sample, this clone turned up a few times. Translating this DNA gives a protein that differs at residue 2 from the TCRdb one, which belongs to a much larger clone; a read error is likely, and the protein shown is this translation. The chain couples TRGV4 to TRGJ1 or TRGJ2. TCRdb carries no J gene annotation; the J gene was assigned here by matching the DNA with germline. CDR1 and CDR2 (germline): EGSTGY, YDSYTSSV. The CDR3 runs 13 residues. CDR3 residues: CTTWVPGDYKKLF. The CDR3 DNA is TGTACCACCTGGGTCCCCGGGGACTATAAGAAACTCTTT.

This clone was counted only a few times. This sequence may be a read error, since a much larger clone differs from it by one base. The same CDR3 is also encoded by other DNA sequences in this sample. In DNA form, the CDR3 reads TGCGCCACCTGGGATGGGCCTCTAGGTTATAAGAAACTCTTT. It codes for CATWDGPLGYKKLF. The chain joins TRGV4 to TRGJ1 or TRGJ2. Because TCRdb records no J gene, it was assigned here through a match of the DNA to germline. The CDR3 has 14 residues. Per germline, CDR1 EGSTGY and CDR2 YDSYTSSV.

With regard to this clone: The protein in TCRdb stems from a much larger clone and differs at residue 3 from this DNA's translation, likely a read error; here the protein is translated from the DNA. The chain recombines TRGV4 with TRGJ1 or TRGJ2. The J gene was missing in TCRdb and was found by matching the end of the DNA to germline. Germline V gives CDR1 EGSTGY, CDR2 YDSYTSSV. CDR3 size: 13 residues. This CDR3 reads CAPWSWIGYKKLF. The CDR3, as DNA: TGTGCCCCCTGGTCGTGGATAGGTTATAAGAAACTCTTT.

A few counts support this clone. TCRdb records a much larger clone's protein for this DNA, with a difference at residue 15 that likely arises from a read error; the protein given is the translation of the DNA. The DNA for the CDR3 is TGTGCCACCTGGGACGGGCGCCAGATATACCCCCCGAGTAGTGAATGGATCAAGACGTTT. This translates into CATWDGRQIYPPSSEWIKTF. This sequence joins TRGV2 and TRGJP2. The CDR3 sequence is 20 residues long. The V gene's germline CDR1 is EGSNGY and CDR2 YDSYNSKV.

This clone counts as medium-sized. With only one base between it and a far larger clone, this is likely a read error. The V call is TRGV9, the J call TRGJP2. The CDR3 is made up of 15 amino acids. Trimming cost V 5 bases and J 3 bases; bases outside gene matches: 9. Germline V lookup: CDR1 GITISATS, CDR2 ISYDGTV (reference sequence). Here the CDR3 reads CALWGPVGSDWIKTF. In DNA form, the CDR3 reads TGTGCCTTGTGGGGGCCGGTCGGTAGTGATTGGATCAAGACGTTT.

This clone was detected only a few times. TCRdb records a much larger clone's protein for this DNA, with a difference at residue 6 that likely arises from a read error; the protein given is the translation of the DNA. This rearrangement joins TRGV9 to TRGJ1 or TRGJ2. The J gene was missing in TCRdb and was found by matching the end of the DNA to germline. Germline V CDR1 and CDR2: GITISATS, ISYDGTV (reference sequence). Trimming cost V 3 bases and J 8 bases; bases outside gene matches: 10. This CDR3 is 13 amino acids long. CDR3 in amino acids: CALWEHIGNKKLF. DNA for the CDR3: TGTGCCTTGTGGGAGCATATCGGGAATAAGAAACTCTTT.

This clone was counted a few times. TCRdb pairs this DNA with a much larger clone's protein that differs at residue 4, likely a read error; the protein shown was translated from the DNA. The chain is built from TRGV4 and TRGJ1 or TRGJ2. The J gene, left out of TCRdb, was set here by checking the DNA against germline. The germline V gene has CDR1 EGSTGY and CDR2 YDSYTSSV. The CDR3 totals 14 residues. The CDR3 loop is CATRDPPLTYKKLF. The DNA for the CDR3 is TGTGCCACCCGGGACCCTCCTCTAACTTATAAGAAACTCTTT.

This clone has at least ten counts. The gene calls are TRGV4 and TRGJ1 or TRGJ2. Germline CDR1 EGSTGY, CDR2 YDSYTSSV. This CDR3 has 14 residues. The J segment lost 3 bases and the V segment lost 0 bases, leaving 5 bases of the junction unmatched. CDR3 sequence (DNA): TGTGCCACCTGGGATGGGCGGATTTATTATAAGAAACTCTTT. Translating it yields CATWDGRIYYKKLF.

This clone was seen ten or more times. A single base is all that separates this from a far larger clone, so a read error is likely. The identical CDR3 is also encoded by other nucleotide sequences in the sample. The genes are TRGV9 and TRGJP. The J gene is absent in TCRdb and was assigned here via DNA matching to germline. Germline CDR1 reads GITISATS; CDR2 reads ISYDGTV (reference sequence). The CDR3 is 17 amino acids. The CDR3 region has the DNA TGCGCCTTGTGGGAGGTGGAGGAGGTGTTGGGCAAAAAAATCAAGGTATTT. This gives the protein CALWEVEEVLGKKIKVF.

Comment on this clone: TCRdb assigns this DNA the protein of a much larger clone, which departs from its translation at residues 2 and 4; this likely reflects a read error, and the protein shown comes from translating the DNA. V and J are TRGV3 and TRGJ1 or TRGJ2. TCRdb gives no J gene; it was assigned here by matching the DNA to germline. Germline CDR1 and CDR2: VTNTFY and YDVSTARD (reference sequence). This CDR3 is 13 amino acids long. This CDR3 reads CTTRDDYYYKKLF. CDR3 DNA: TGTACCACCCGGGACGATTATTATTATAAGAAACTCTTT.

In regard to this clone: This DNA's translation and the protein TCRdb lists, from a much larger clone, do not match at residue 3, likely due to a read error; the protein shown is translated from the DNA. V usage is TRGV3 and J usage is TRGJ1 or TRGJ2. TCRdb leaves out the J gene; it was filled in here by matching the DNA to germline. The CDR3 spans 13 residues. Germline V gene data show CDR1 as VTNTFY and CDR2 as YDVSTARD (reference sequence). For the CDR3, the DNA is TGTGCCGCCTGGCACTCCTTTTATTATAAGAAACTCTTT. Translation: CAAWHSFYYKKLF.

This clone appeared a few times. The protein TCRdb gives is from a much larger clone and does not agree with this DNA's translation at residue 10, likely a read error; the protein shown here comes from the DNA. Other DNA sequences in the same sample also yield this CDR3. The V segment is TRGV9, and no J call was made. Germline assignment: CDR1 GITISATS and CDR2 ISYDGTV (reference sequence). This CDR3 has 12 residues. The CDR3 sequence is CALWEPGYKELF. DNA of the CDR3: TGTGCCTTGTGGGAGCCCGGGTATAAGGAACTCTTT.

This clone came up many times. The translation of this DNA and the TCRdb protein of a much larger clone differ at residue 15, probably owing to a read error; the protein shown here is translated from the DNA. This sample includes further DNA sequences coding for the same CDR3. No J gene was called, and the V gene is TRGV9. This CDR3 region has 17 residues. Looked up from germline, CDR1 is GITISATS and CDR2 is ISYDGTV (reference sequence). This CDR3 reads CALWEVPQELGKKIEVF. CDR3 nucleotide sequence: TGTGCCTTGTGGGAGGTGCCTCAAGAGTTGGGCAAAAAAATCGAGGTATTT.

This clone came up many times. Other DNA sequences within the sample encode an identical CDR3. The CDR3 reads CATWDGRRQKLF. CDR3 DNA sequence: TGTGCCACCTGGGATGGGCGGAGGCAGAAACTCTTT. J is TRGJ1 or TRGJ2 and V is TRGV4. This CDR3 comprises 12 residues. Germline lookup yields CDR1 EGSTGY and CDR2 YDSYTSSV. The trim removed 0 bases at V and 11 bases at J, leaving 7 bases unmatched.

In this sample, this clone turned up many times. Other DNA sequences from this sample encode an identical CDR3 as well. The genes are TRGV8 and TRGJP1. The trim removed 2 bases at V and 3 bases at J, leaving 3 bases unmatched. The CDR3 is made up of 14 amino acids. Germline lookup yields CDR1 VENAVY and CDR2 YDSYNSRV. CDR3 loop: CATWDKATGWFKIF. In DNA form, the CDR3 reads TGTGCCACCTGGGATAAGGCCACTGGTTGGTTCAAGATATTT.

This clone was counted many times. The chain uses TRGV2 and TRGJP1. The J gene was missing in TCRdb and was found by matching the end of the DNA to germline. Germline CDR1 and CDR2: EGSNGY and YDSYNSKV. The CDR3 spans 16 residues. V lost 0 bases and J lost 0; bases outside the gene matches: 4. The CDR3: CATWDGFYTTGWFKIF. The CDR3, as DNA: TGTGCCACCTGGGACGGGTTCTATACCACTGGTTGGTTCAAGATATTT.

There are many counts of this clone. The likely explanation is a read error, given a far larger clone one base away. Other DNA sequences in this sample translate to the same CDR3. The V and J genes are TRGV9 and TRGJP. The J gene is not listed in TCRdb, so it was assigned here from a DNA match to germline. CDR3 length: 15 residues. CDR1 GITISATS and CDR2 ISYDGTV come from the germline V gene (reference sequence). The CDR3 DNA follows: TGCGCCTTGTGGGTTAAGGAGTTGGGCAAAAAAATCAAGGTATTT. This translates into CALWVKELGKKIKVF.

As concerns this clone: The protein recorded in TCRdb matches a much larger clone and deviates from this DNA's translation at residue 9, suggesting a read error; the protein here is obtained by translating the DNA. The J gene is TRGJP2, the V gene TRGV8. Here the J gene was assigned by germline matching of the DNA, as TCRdb has none. CDR3 length: 14 amino acids. Germline V CDR1 and CDR2: VENAVY, YDSYNSRV. The CDR3 nucleotides read TGTGCCACCTGGGCTCATAGTAGTGTTTGGATCAAGACGTTT. Translation: CATWAHSSVWIKTF.